The 30 T cell receptor beta chains listed next were all sequenced from one sample in a study of blood T cells in healthy people across ages. A sample-barcoded 5' primer and a J-beta primer mix were used in a second PCR of roughly 7 to 11 cycles. TCRdb independently ran MiXCR on the 5' RACE reads; one entry per CDR3 protein. The repertoire consists of 600,000 or so distinct CDR3 sequences, with roughly 21% occurring once and the leading ten covering under 4%. Source material: blood. The receptors were sampled from a man between 65 and 85 years old in good health.

Worth noting for this clonotype: A much larger clone is a single base away; this may be a read error. The chain has TRBV3-1 and TRBJ2-5; no definite D call. The J call may be faulty, since TRBJ2-1 better matches the DNA end. The CDR3 length is 12 residues. Germline CDR1 is LGHDT and CDR2 is YNNKEL (reference sequence). CDR3 sequence reads: CASGISYNQQFF. CDR3 nucleotides: TGTGCCAGCGGGATCTCCTACAATCAGCAGTTCTTC.

As for this clonotype: Its ends do not fully match the called genes, so a read error is possible. The V gene is TRBV7-2, the J gene TRBJ2-1, with D possibly matching TRBD1 (6 bases). Looked up from germline, CDR1 is SGHTA and CDR2 is FQGNSA. CDR3 size: 15 residues. CDR3 protein: CASSQGTNSDNEQFF. CDR3 sequence (DNA): TGTGCCAGCAGCCAGGGGACAAACTCCGACAATGAGCAGTTCTTC. Full variable domain (outside the CDR3, taken from reference TRBV7-2 and TRBJ2-1): GAGVSQSPSNKVTEKGKDVELRCDPISGHTALYWYRQSLGQGLEFLIYFQGNSAPDKSGLPSDRFSAERTGGSVSTLTIQRTQQEDSAVYLCASSQGTNSDNEQFFGPGTRLTVL.

This clonotype was observed once. The rearrangement joins TRBV6-1 to TRBJ1-1, with TRBD1 identical over 12 bases. V trimming: 7 bases; J trimming: 1 base; junction bases outside the gene matches: 7. This CDR3 contains 16 residues. Germline CDR1 and CDR2: MNHNS and SASEGT. In DNA, the CDR3 is TGTGCCAGCATCACCGGGACAGGGGGCTGGAACACTGAAGCTTTCTTT. Translated, it gives CASITGTGGWNTEAFF.

This clonotype was counted between two and nine times. This sequence joins TRBV7-9 and TRBJ2-5; a possible D gene is TRBD1 (6 bases). Germline CDR1 reads SEHNR; CDR2 reads FQNEAQ (reference sequence). The CDR3 is 13 residues long. Trimming left V 7 bases short and J 5 bases short, with 14 bases between. This chain's CDR3 is CASNSGEWETQYF. Written as DNA, the CDR3 is TGTGCCAGCAACTCAGGGGAATGGGAGACCCAGTACTTC.

The table lists this clonotype with many counts. CDR3 in DNA: TGCAGTGCTAGCTGGGGGAACGCGCAGTTCTTC. Its protein is CSASWGNAQFF. The chain employs TRBV20-1 and TRBJ2-1, with D tentatively TRBD1 or TRBD2 (5 bases each). The CDR3 consists of 11 residues. Trimming cost V 3 bases and J 12 bases, with 12 bases left between them. Germline CDR1 DFQATT, CDR2 SNEGSKA (reference sequence).

This clonotype was seen a handful of times. The V gene is TRBV5-1, the J gene TRBJ2-3, with a tentative D call TRBD1 (5 bases). The DNA end is a closer match to TRBJ1-5, so the J assignment may be wrong. Germline CDR1 reads SGHRS; CDR2 reads YFSETQ. CDR3 length equals 16 residues. In DNA form, the CDR3 reads TGCGCCAGCAGCTCGAGGGACGGACTTTCTGCAGATACGCAGCATTTT. As protein: CASSSRDGLSADTQHF.

In DNA form, the CDR3 reads TGTGCCAGCAGCCCCCCCCAAGGAGACAATGAGCAGTTCTTC. Its protein product is CASSPPQGDNEQFF. This rearrangement joins TRBV7-8 to TRBJ2-1; D ambiguous. This CDR3 contains 14 residues. Germline CDR1 is SGHVS and CDR2 is FQNEAQ. Between the trimmed V and J ends, which lost 5 bases and 5 bases, there was a span of 13 bases.

V and J are TRBV9 and TRBJ2-1; D is uncertain. The CDR3 loop spans 16 amino acids. Germline lookup yields CDR1 SGDLS and CDR2 YYNGEE. The V gene lost 2 bases and the J gene lost 0 bases, with 12 bases spanning the gap. The CDR3 DNA reads as TGTGCCAGCAGCGTCAGACTGACCCACTCCTACAATGAGCAGTTCTTC. This gives the protein CASSVRLTHSYNEQFF. Variable domain in full (rest from reference TRBV9 and TRBJ2-1): DSGVTQTPKHLITATGQRVTLRCSPRSGDLSVYWYQQSLDQGLQFLIQYYNGEERAKGNILERFSAQQFPDLHSELNLSSLELGDSALYFCASSVRLTHSYNEQFFGPGTRLTVL.

The chain combines TRBV6-1 with TRBJ2-5; 9 bases line up with TRBD1. The germline V gene encodes CDR1 MNHNS and CDR2 SASEGT. CDR3 length equals 13 residues. Trimming at V came to 3 bases and at J to 7 bases, leaving 3 bases not matched to a gene. CDR3 protein: CASSDGTGLTQYF. CDR3 nucleotides: TGTGCCAGCAGTGACGGGACAGGGCTGACCCAGTACTTC.

This clonotype appeared a few times. J is TRBJ2-5 and V is TRBV20-1; TRBD2 is a possible D gene (5 bases). The J call may not be correct, given that the DNA end is closer to TRBJ2-7. CDR3 length equals 14 residues. The germline V gene has CDR1 DFQATT and CDR2 SNEGSKA (reference sequence). CDR3 protein: CSARAEAGTYEQYF. For the CDR3, the DNA is TGCAGTGCTAGAGCAGAGGCGGGCACCTACGAGCAGTACTTC.

This clonotype was counted many times. This chain uses TRBV18 with TRBJ2-5; perhaps TRBD2 as D (5 bases). CDR1 and CDR2 from the germline V gene are KGHSH and LQKENI. Trimming pared 6 bases from V and 5 bases from J, leaving 13 bases between. This CDR3 contains 13 residues. CDR3 bases: TGTGCCAGCTCGGACGGGATGAAGGAGACCCAGTACTTC. It yields the protein CASSDGMKETQYF.

This clonotype has just a few counts. This chain joins TRBV9 and TRBJ2-5, with no clear D. The DNA end is a closer match to TRBJ2-1, so the J assignment may be wrong. Germline V gene sequence: CDR1 SGDLS, CDR2 YYNGEE. The CDR3 sequence is 13 residues long. CDR3 region: CASSVVLDGEQFF. The CDR3 DNA reads TGTGCCAGCAGCGTAGTGTTGGACGGGGAGCAGTTCTTC.

This clonotype was recorded at least ten times. The chain joins TRBV27 to TRBJ2-1; D possibly matches TRBD1 or TRBD2 (5 bases each). Trimming pared 6 bases from V and 2 bases from J, leaving 14 bases between. The CDR3 extends over 15 amino acids. Germline V gene lookup returns CDR1 MNHEY and CDR2 SMNVEV (reference sequence). The CDR3 DNA follows: TGTGCCAGCAGGCCTCTTGAGGGGCCCTACAATGAGCAGTTCTTC. Its translation: CASRPLEGPYNEQFF.

This clonotype was counted only a few times. The J gene is TRBJ2-7, the V gene TRBV10-3; TRBD2 aligns across 9 bases. Germline V gene data show CDR1 as ENHRY and CDR2 as SYGVKD. After removal of 6 bases from V and 6 bases from J, the junction contained 9 bases not matched to a gene. This CDR3 comprises 14 residues. CDR3 nucleotide sequence: TGTGCCATCAGAGATAGCGGGAGCACCTGCGAGCAGTACTTC. Its translation: CAIRDSGSTCEQYF.

The chain combines TRBV5-5 with TRBJ1-1; D unclear. Germline CDR1 and CDR2: SGHKS and YYEKEE (reference sequence). V lost 1 base, J lost 0 bases, and 7 bases lay in between. The CDR3 is 14 residues long. Here the CDR3 reads CASSLKRLNTEAFF. The CDR3 coding sequence is TGTGCCAGCAGCTTGAAACGGCTGAACACTGAAGCTTTCTTT.

The sample holds a few counts of this clonotype. The rearrangement joins TRBV27 to TRBJ1-2; tentative D call: TRBD1 (6 bases). The CDR3 contains 17 residues. Trimming pared 4 bases from V and 1 base from J, leaving 19 bases between. CDR1 and CDR2 from the germline V gene are MNHEY and SMNVEV (reference sequence). CDR3 sequence: CASSSRWGRTNNYGYTF. In DNA form, the CDR3 reads TGTGCCAGCAGTTCCCGATGGGGGCGCACCAATAACTATGGCTACACCTTC.

This clonotype was counted a few times. The chain carries TRBV5-1 and TRBJ2-3; D not resolved. This CDR3 contains 15 residues. CDR1 and CDR2 (germline): SGHRS, YFSETQ. V was clipped by 2 bases and J by 2 bases, with 12 bases between them. The CDR3: CASSFRSGLTDTQYF. The CDR3 region has the DNA TGCGCCAGCAGCTTTCGGTCGGGCCTCACAGATACGCAGTATTTT.

The chain couples TRBV6-1 to TRBJ1-1; D gene unclear. The CDR3 spans 16 residues. Germline lookup yields CDR1 MNHNS and CDR2 SASEGT. Trimming removed 1 base at V and 5 bases at J, with 17 bases between. The chain's CDR3 is CASSEGQAARATEAFF. CDR3 nucleotide sequence: TGTGCCAGCAGTGAAGGGCAGGCGGCCCGCGCGACTGAAGCTTTCTTT.

This clonotype was detected many times. The chain has TRBV18 and TRBJ1-1; D is ambiguous. Germline V CDR1 and CDR2: KGHSH, LQKENI. The CDR3 is 13 residues long. V gave up 2 bases and J gave up 0 bases, with 4 bases separating them. This CDR3 is CASSPGMNTEAFF. CDR3 sequence (DNA): TGTGCCAGCTCACCAGGGATGAACACTGAAGCTTTCTTT.

The chain recombines TRBV29-1 with TRBJ2-1; D is perhaps TRBD2 (6 bases). The V end was cut by 3 bases, the J end by 5 bases, with 14 bases between. The CDR3 loop spans 14 amino acids. Germline-derived CDR1 and CDR2 are SQVTM and ANQGSEA. CDR3 protein: CSVDTAGIHNEQFF. The CDR3 nucleotides are TGCAGCGTTGATACGGCGGGGATCCACAATGAGCAGTTCTTC.

This clonotype came up a few times. The V gene is TRBV20-1, the J gene TRBJ2-7; no clear D. Germline values: CDR1 DFQATT, CDR2 SNEGSKA (reference sequence). The CDR3 spans 14 residues. V shed 0 bases and J shed 2 bases, with 11 bases lying between them. CDR3 amino acids: CSARDMQRTYEQYF. The CDR3 DNA reads TGCAGTGCTAGAGATATGCAGAGAACCTACGAGCAGTACTTC.

This clonotype has a handful of counts. The chain has TRBV20-1 and TRBJ2-5, with TRBD2 identical over 9 bases. Germline V gene data show CDR1 as DFQATT and CDR2 as SNEGSKA (reference sequence). V trimming: 6 bases; J trimming: 3 bases; junction bases outside the gene matches: 5. This CDR3 has 13 amino acids. The CDR3 DNA reads TGCAGTGCCGTTAGCGGGAGCGAAGAGACCCAGTACTTC. It is translated as CSAVSGSEETQYF.

The chain is built from TRBV5-1 and TRBJ2-5; D is undetermined. The CDR3 contains 13 residues. V lost 5 bases, J lost 2 bases, and 10 bases lay in between. CDR1 SGHRS and CDR2 YFSETQ come from the germline V gene. In DNA form, the CDR3 reads TGCGCCAGCAGTTTGTCGGATCAAGAGACCCAGTACTTC. It translates to CASSLSDQETQYF.

This clonotype was found a few times. The V gene is TRBV28, the J gene TRBJ2-1, with unresolved D. V lost 5 bases, J lost 4 bases, and 12 bases lay in between. This CDR3 has 14 residues. Germline values: CDR1 MDHEN, CDR2 SYDVKM. The CDR3 DNA sequence: TGTGCCAGCAGTGTTGTGCAGGTATACAATGAGCAGTTCTTC. It translates to CASSVVQVYNEQFF.

This clonotype was observed a handful of times. The chain is built from TRBV20-1 and TRBJ1-2; no clear D. Germline CDR1 DFQATT, CDR2 SNEGSKA (reference sequence). This CDR3 is built from 14 residues. The V and J ends lost 0 bases and 4 bases respectively, with 12 bases between them. The CDR3 coding sequence is TGCAGTGCTAGAGATTACACAGCTAGCTATGGCTACACCTTC. As protein: CSARDYTASYGYTF.

This clonotype was detected ten times or more. V is TRBV11-1 and J is TRBJ2-1; 9 bases map to TRBD1. Germline assignment: CDR1 SGHAT and CDR2 FQDESV (reference sequence). Trimming cost V 6 bases and J 6 bases; bases outside gene matches: 3. CDR3 length: 13 amino acids. CDR3 nucleotide sequence: TGTGCCAGCAGTTCGGACAGGGGCAATGAGCAGTTCTTC. Translation gives CASSSDRGNEQFF.

In its sample, this clonotype was seen a few times. This chain connects TRBV11-2 to TRBJ1-5, with a weak D call TRBD1 (5 bases). The CDR3 covers 13 residues. The V gene's germline CDR1 is SGHAT and CDR2 FQNNGV. The V gene lost 3 bases and the J gene lost 7 bases, with 10 bases spanning the gap. The CDR3 sequence is CASSLEGRQPQHF. The CDR3 nucleotides read TGTGCCAGCAGCTTGGAGGGGAGGCAGCCCCAGCATTTT.

This clonotype has only a few counts. CDR3 residues: CASSLEVFAGEQYF. As DNA, the CDR3 is TGTGCCAGCAGCTTAGAAGTGTTTGCAGGGGAGCAGTACTTC. V and J are TRBV7-8 and TRBJ2-7; tentatively, D is TRBD1 (5 bases). The germline gives CDR1 SGHVS, CDR2 FQNEAQ. Trimming shortened V by 1 base and J by 7 bases, and 14 bases separated the two germline ends. This CDR3 has 14 amino acids.

The table lists this clonotype with a few counts. The chain combines TRBV7-2 with TRBJ2-3; 7 bases line up with TRBD2. This CDR3 spans 15 amino acids. V shed 5 bases, J shed 5 bases, and the junction held 10 bases outside the gene matches. Germline values: CDR1 SGHTA, CDR2 FQGNSA. The CDR3 region has the DNA TGTGCCAGCAGCGCCCGGGAGGCCGGTAAAGATACGCAGTATTTT. Protein product: CASSAREAGKDTQYF.

The genes are TRBV6-1 and TRBJ2-1; 8 bases are shared with TRBD2. This CDR3 region has 16 residues. The V segment lost 4 bases and the J segment 6 bases; nucleotides outside the gene matches: 11. Germline V gene lookup returns CDR1 MNHNS and CDR2 SASEGT. CDR3 amino acids: CASSALLAVAVNEQFF. The CDR3 DNA sequence: TGTGCCAGCAGTGCACTACTAGCGGTAGCGGTCAATGAGCAGTTCTTC.